This paragraph reports one TCR beta chain. Its specificity is not known. These data belong to a study of cytomegalovirus exposure and HLA in healthy donors. Overall study results and limits: The study reported that TCR beta sequences accurately predicted HLA-A and HLA-B alleles in most subjects.

PCR involved 60 Vbeta and 13 Jbeta primers. As handled by the study authors: A later analysis tallied 87 million or so unique TCR beta chains, around 11 million of them shared. Clones were read by immunoSEQ multiplex PCR, and TCRdb kept only the in-frame ones, dropping some. The V and J calls and clone size are taken from that table; D and trimming were inferred from the DNA. The sample carries over 150,000 clones, approximately 85% recorded once. The ends lost 5 bases at V and 3 bases at J; junction bases unmatched: 4. The CDR3 runs 14 residues. Germline V CDR1 and CDR2: KGHSH, LQKENI. The chain joins TRBV18 to TRBJ2-5, with TRBD2 identical over 9 bases. The receptor comes from a girl aged 10-17 years in good health and CMV-seropositive. The sequencing input was PBMCs. DNA of the CDR3: TGTGCCAGCTCAAAAATAGCGGGGGAAGAGACCCAGTACTTC. Its translation: CASSKIAGEETQYF.